The rows below give T cell receptor beta chains drawn from one sample of a study of T cell changes during pregnancy in multiple sclerosis. This table comes from immunoSEQ multiplex PCR, and its TCRdb copy is limited to in-frame clones, with some not included. The sample consists of 40,000 to 60,000 clones, 90% to 95% of them appearing once. Here the sequenced sample was CD4+ T cells from peripheral blood mononuclear cells, taken before pregnancy. These receptors were obtained from a female donor with multiple sclerosis, enrolled in a pregnancy study. CDR3s include the opening cysteine and the closing phenylalanine or tryptophan. A D gene is named only where the DNA matches it firmly. Only part of the rows carry a size: once, few, many, or a class if the clone is expanded.

size | J | V | D | length | CDR3 | DNA
NA | TRBJ1-1 | TRBV7-9 | NA | 16 | CASSYTGTQLNTEAFF | TGTGCCAGCAGCTACACCGGGACTCAGTTGAACACTGAAGCTTTCTTT
once | TRBJ1-1 | TRBV18 | NA | 14 | CASSPRGGGTEAFF | TGTGCCAGCTCACCACGTGGGGGAGGCACTGAAGCTTTCTTT
few | TRBJ1-3 | TRBV5-1 | TRBD1 | 17 | CASSLLSGTGARNTIYF | TGCGCCAGCAGCTTGCTATCCGGGACAGGAGCAAGGAACACCATATATTTT
NA | TRBJ1-2 | TRBV19 | NA | 14 | CASSQERGNYGYTF | TGTGCCAGTAGCCAGGAGCGGGGGAACTATGGCTACACCTTC
NA | TRBJ2-7 | TRBV13 | TRBD1 | 14 | CASSLYRGTYEQYF | TGTGCCAGCAGCTTATACAGGGGGACCTACGAGCAGTACTTC
NA | TRBJ1-5 | TRBV30 | TRBD1 | 15 | CAWSVNRGREEPQHF | TGTGCCTGGAGTGTAAACAGGGGAAGGGAAGAGCCCCAGCATTTT
NA | TRBJ2-3 | TRBV5-4 | TRBD2 | 18 | CASSLPGLAGVGTDTQYF | TGTGCCAGCAGCTTACCGGGACTAGCGGGAGTTGGCACAGATACGCAGTATTTT
NA | TRBJ1-4 | TRBV6-1 | TRBD1 | 17 | CASSGKEGTAWIEKLFF | TGTGCCAGCAGTGGGAAGGAGGGGACAGCCTGGATTGAAAAACTGTTTTTT
NA | TRBJ2-7 | TRBV27 | TRBD2 | 15 | CASSSSSGRDHEQYF | TGTGCCAGCAGCAGCTCTAGCGGGAGGGACCACGAGCAGTACTTC
NA | TRBJ2-5 | TRBV5-1 | TRBD2 | 15 | CASSLGSAGGETQYF | TGCGCCAGCAGCTTGGGATCAGCGGGAGGAGAGACCCAGTACTTC
NA | TRBJ1-1 | TRBV29-1 | TRBD1 | 10 | CSAGDREAFF | TGCAGCGCTGGGGACAGGGAAGCTTTCTTT